Included here is one T cell receptor (beta chain) sequence, with context. Its antigen is undetermined. The CDR3 covers 15 residues. Per germline, CDR1 MDHEN and CDR2 SYDVKM. The germline V and J ends were trimmed by 7 bases and 2 bases, with 15 bases remaining between them. The data were taken from a study of PD-1 blockade in classical Hodgkin lymphoma. Notes on the study in general: Patients excluded were those beginning nivolumab under 1 year after ASCT. Newly diagnosed and completely responding patients shared comparable baseline diversity. Reported baseline diversity: healthy donors highest, relapsed/refractory patients lowest.

All trial patients relapsed after autologous stem cell transplantation. Clones were read by immunoSEQ multiplex PCR, and TCRdb kept only the in-frame ones, dropping some. The sample shows about 110,000 clones, roughly nine tenths of them seen only once. Sequences were derived from peripheral blood mononuclear cells (PBMCs), sampled before the second cycle of nivolumab. V is TRBV28 and J is TRBJ1-3; D not resolved. This sequence originates from a human donor with classical Hodgkin lymphoma. Here the CDR3 DNA reads TGTGCCAGCACCCTAAGGCAGATGACTGGAAACACCATATATTTT. It codes for CASTLRQMTGNTIYF.